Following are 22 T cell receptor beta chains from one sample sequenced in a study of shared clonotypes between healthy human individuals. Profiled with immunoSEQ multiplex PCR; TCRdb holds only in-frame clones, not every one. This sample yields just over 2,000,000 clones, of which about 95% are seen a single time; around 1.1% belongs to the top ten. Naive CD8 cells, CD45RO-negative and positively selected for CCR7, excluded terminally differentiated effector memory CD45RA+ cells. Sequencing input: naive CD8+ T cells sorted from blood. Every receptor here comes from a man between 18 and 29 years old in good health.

In nucleotides, the CDR3 is TGTGCCAGCAGCACGACGGAGGGGGAGACCTACGAGCAGTACTTC. Translation: CASSTTEGETYEQYF. V and J are TRBV13 and TRBJ2-7; D is possibly TRBD1 or TRBD2 (6 bases each). Germline V gene sequence: CDR1 PRHDT, CDR2 FYEKMQ (reference sequence). The CDR3 has 15 residues. V was shortened by 5 bases and J by 2 bases, with 16 bases between the two germline ends.

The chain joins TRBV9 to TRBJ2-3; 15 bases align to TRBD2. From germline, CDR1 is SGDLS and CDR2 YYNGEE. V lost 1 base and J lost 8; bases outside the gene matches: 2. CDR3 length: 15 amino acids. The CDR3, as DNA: TGTGCCAGCAGCGTAAGGGGACTAGCGGGAGGTACGCAGTATTTT. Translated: CASSVRGLAGGTQYF.

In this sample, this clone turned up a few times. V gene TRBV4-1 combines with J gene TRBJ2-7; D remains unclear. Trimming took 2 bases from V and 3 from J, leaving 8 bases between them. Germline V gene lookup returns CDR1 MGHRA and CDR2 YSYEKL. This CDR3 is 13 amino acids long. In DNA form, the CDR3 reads TGCGCCAGCAGCCAAACCCCTGACTACGAGCAGTACTTC. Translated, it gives CASSQTPDYEQYF.

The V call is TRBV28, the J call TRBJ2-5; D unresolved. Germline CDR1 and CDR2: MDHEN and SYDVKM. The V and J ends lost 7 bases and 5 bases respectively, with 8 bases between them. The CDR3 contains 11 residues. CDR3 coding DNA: TGTGCCAGCACCACCGCGGAGACCCAGTACTTC. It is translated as CASTTAETQYF.

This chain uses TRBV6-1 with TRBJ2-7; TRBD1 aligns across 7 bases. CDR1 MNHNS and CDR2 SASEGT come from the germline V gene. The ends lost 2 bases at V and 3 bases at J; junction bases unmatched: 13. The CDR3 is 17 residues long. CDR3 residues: CASSENYLGTALYEQYF. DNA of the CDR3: TGTGCCAGCAGTGAAAATTACCTAGGGACAGCCCTCTACGAGCAGTACTTC.

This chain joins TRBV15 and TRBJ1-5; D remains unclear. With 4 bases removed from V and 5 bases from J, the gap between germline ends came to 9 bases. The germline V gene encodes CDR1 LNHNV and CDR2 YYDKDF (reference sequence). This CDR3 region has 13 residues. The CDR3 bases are TGTGCCACCAGCAACGTACCCGATCAGCCCCAGCATTTT. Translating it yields CATSNVPDQPQHF.

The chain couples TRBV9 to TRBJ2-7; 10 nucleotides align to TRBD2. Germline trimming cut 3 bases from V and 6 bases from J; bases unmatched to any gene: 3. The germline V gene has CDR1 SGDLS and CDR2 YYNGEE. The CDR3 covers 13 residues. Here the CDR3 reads CASSGGTSVEQYF. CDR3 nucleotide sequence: TGTGCCAGCAGCGGGGGGACTAGCGTCGAGCAGTACTTC.

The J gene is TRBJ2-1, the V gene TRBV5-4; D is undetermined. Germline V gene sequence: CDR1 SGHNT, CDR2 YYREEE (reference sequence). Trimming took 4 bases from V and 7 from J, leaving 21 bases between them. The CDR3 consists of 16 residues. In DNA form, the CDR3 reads TGTGCCAGCAGCGGTTGGACCCCGAGCCGTGAGAATGAGCAGTTCTTC. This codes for CASSGWTPSRENEQFF.

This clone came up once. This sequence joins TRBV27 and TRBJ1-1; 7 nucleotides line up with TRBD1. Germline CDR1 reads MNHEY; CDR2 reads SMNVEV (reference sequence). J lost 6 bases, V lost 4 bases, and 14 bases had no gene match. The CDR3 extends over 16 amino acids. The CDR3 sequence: CASSSLTGQVSPEAFF. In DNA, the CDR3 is TGTGCCAGCAGTTCACTGACAGGGCAAGTAAGTCCTGAAGCTTTCTTT.

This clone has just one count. The CDR3: CASSPNEGEQFF. The CDR3 nucleotides read TGTGCCAGCAGCCCCAACGAGGGTGAGCAGTTCTTC. The chain links TRBV9 to TRBJ2-1, with a weak D call TRBD2 (5 bases). CDR1 is SGDLS, CDR2 YYNGEE, per germline. This CDR3 is built from 12 residues. Trimming pared 4 bases from V and 9 bases from J, leaving 11 bases between.

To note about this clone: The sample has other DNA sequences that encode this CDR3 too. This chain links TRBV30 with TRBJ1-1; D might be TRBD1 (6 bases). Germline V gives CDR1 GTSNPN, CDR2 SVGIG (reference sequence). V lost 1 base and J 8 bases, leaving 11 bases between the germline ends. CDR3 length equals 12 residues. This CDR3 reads CAWSGGGPEAFF. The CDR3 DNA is TGTGCCTGGAGTGGAGGGGGACCGGAAGCTTTCTTT. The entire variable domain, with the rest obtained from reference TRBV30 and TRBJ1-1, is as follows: SQTIHQWPATLVQPVGSPLSLECTVEGTSNPNLYWYRQAAGRGLQLLFYSVGIGQISSEVPQNLSASRPQDRQFILSSKKLLLSDSGFYLCAWSGGGPEAFFGQGTRLTVV.

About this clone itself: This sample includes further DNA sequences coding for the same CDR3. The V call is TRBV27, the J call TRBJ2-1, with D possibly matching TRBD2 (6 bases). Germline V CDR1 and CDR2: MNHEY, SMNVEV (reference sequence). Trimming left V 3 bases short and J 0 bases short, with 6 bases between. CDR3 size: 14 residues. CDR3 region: CASSLTSSYNEQFF. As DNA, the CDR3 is TGTGCCAGCAGTTTGACTAGCTCCTACAATGAGCAGTTCTTC.

DNA for the CDR3: TGTGCCACCAGCAGCGGCGGGGAGGCCGGGGAGCTGTTTTTT. It specifies CATSSGGEAGELFF. The chain employs TRBV15 and TRBJ2-2, with a possible D match to TRBD2 (6 bases). Trimming left V 3 bases short and J 6 bases short, with 11 bases between. Per germline, CDR1 LNHNV and CDR2 YYDKDF (reference sequence). This CDR3 region has 14 residues.

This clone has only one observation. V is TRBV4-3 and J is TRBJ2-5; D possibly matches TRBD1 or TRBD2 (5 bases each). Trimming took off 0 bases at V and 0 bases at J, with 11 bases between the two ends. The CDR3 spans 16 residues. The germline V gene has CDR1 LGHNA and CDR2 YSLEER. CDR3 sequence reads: CASSQEHGTYQETQYF. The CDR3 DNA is TGCGCCAGCAGCCAAGAGCACGGGACCTACCAAGAGACCCAGTACTTC.

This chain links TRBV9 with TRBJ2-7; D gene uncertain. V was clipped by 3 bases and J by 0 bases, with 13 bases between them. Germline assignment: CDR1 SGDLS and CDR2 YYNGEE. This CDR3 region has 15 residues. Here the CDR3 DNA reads TGTGCCAGCAGCGAGGCTCCGAATTTCTCCTACGAGCAGTACTTC. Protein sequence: CASSEAPNFSYEQYF.

The CDR3 spells CASSLGKSSYEQYF. DNA for the CDR3: TGTGCCAGCAGCCTCGGGAAGAGCTCCTACGAGCAGTACTTC. The genes are TRBV11-2 and TRBJ2-7, with D possibly TRBD2 on 5 matching bases. Germline V gene lookup returns CDR1 SGHAT and CDR2 FQNNGV. V gave up 5 bases and J gave up 0 bases, with 11 bases separating them. The CDR3 runs to 14 residues.

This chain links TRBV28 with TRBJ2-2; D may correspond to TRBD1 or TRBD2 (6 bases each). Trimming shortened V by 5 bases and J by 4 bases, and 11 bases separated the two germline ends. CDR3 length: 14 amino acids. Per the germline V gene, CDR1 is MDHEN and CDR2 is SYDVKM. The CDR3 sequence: CASSGGRTTGELFF. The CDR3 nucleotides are TGTGCCAGCAGTGGGGGGCGAACCACCGGGGAGCTGTTTTTT.

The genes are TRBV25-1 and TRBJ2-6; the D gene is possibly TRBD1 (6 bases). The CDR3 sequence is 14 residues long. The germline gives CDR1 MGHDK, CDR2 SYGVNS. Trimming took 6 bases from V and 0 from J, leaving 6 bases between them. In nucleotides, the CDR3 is TGTGCCAGCAGGGACAGCTCTGGGGCCAACGTCCTGACTTTC. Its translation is CASRDSSGANVLTF.

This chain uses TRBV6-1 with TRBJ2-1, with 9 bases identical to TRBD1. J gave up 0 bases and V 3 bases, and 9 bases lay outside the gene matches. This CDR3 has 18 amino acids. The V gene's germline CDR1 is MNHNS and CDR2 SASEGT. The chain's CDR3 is CASSDPGQGKISYNEQFF. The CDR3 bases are TGTGCCAGCAGTGATCCGGGACAGGGAAAGATCTCCTACAATGAGCAGTTCTTC.

This CDR3 is CSAAGTGHLDGYTF. CDR3 nucleotide sequence: TGCAGCGCCGCCGGGACAGGGCATTTGGATGGCTACACCTTC. J is TRBJ1-2 and V is TRBV29-1; TRBD1 matches at 9 bases. The germline V gene has CDR1 SQVTM and CDR2 ANQGSEA. This CDR3 is built from 14 residues. V lost 7 bases to trimming and J lost 6 bases; unmatched junction nucleotides: 12.

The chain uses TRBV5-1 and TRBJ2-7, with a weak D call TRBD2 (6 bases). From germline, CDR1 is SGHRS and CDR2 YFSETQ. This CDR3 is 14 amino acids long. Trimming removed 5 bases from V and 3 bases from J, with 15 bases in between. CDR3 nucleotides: TGCGCCAGCAGGATGAGCGGAGGGAGCTACGAGCAGTACTTC. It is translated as CASRMSGGSYEQYF.

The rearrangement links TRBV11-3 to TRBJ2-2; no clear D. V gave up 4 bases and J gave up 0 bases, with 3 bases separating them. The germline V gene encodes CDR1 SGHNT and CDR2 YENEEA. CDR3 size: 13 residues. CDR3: CASSSTNTGELFF. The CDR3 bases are TGTGCCAGCAGCTCTACGAACACCGGGGAGCTGTTTTTT.